This entry features one T cell receptor beta chain sequence. The antigen remains undetermined. The source of the sample is a study of early stage breast cancer tumors. Study in general: ER+/PR+/HER2- status applied to about 70% of the 16 invasive breast tumors. The ER+/PR+/HER2- tumors included 7 or 8 ductal and a few lobular carcinomas.

Each sample had two DNA replicates, approximately 0.52 ug blood or around 1.6 ug tissue. Generated by immunoSEQ multiplex PCR, the TCRdb table keeps only in-frame clones and is missing some. Seen here are fewer than 70,000 clones, approximately 80% observed once, and the top ten hold 3% to 4%. Germline CDR1 is MNHEY and CDR2 is SMNVEV (reference sequence). The CDR3 totals 14 residues. The V end was cut by 5 bases, the J end by 8 bases, with 18 bases between. Study results and caveats: Tumor and normal breast were distinguished via blood comparison in most of the 16 patients.

This chain uses TRBV27 with TRBJ1-2; a possible D gene is TRBD1 (5 bases). Material for sequencing was blood. The TCR sequence derives from a person aged 25-39 years with breast cancer. CDR3 protein: CASSTPSRGGGYTF. CDR3 nucleotides: TGTGCCAGCAGTACCCCGTCCCGGGGGGGAGGCTACACCTTC.